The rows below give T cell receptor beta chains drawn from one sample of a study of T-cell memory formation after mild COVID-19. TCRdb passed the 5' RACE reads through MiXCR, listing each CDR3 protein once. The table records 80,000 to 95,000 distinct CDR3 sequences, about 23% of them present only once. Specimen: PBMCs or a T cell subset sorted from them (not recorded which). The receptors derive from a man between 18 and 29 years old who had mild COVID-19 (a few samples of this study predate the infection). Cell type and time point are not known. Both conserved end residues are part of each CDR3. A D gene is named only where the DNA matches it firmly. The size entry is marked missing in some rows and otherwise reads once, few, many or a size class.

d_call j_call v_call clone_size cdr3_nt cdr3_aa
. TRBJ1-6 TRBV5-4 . TGTGCCAGCAGCGACGGGACTGCCAATAGACTACCCCTCCACTTT CASSDGTANRLPLHF
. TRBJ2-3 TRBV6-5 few TGTGCCAGCCGGACCCCGGGGCAAAGAGATACGCAGTATTTT CASRTPGQRDTQYF
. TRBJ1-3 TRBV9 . TGTGCCAGCAGTTGGGGCGCTGGAAACACCATATATTTT CASSWGAGNTIYF
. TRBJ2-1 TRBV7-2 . TGTGCCAGCAGCTCCGCCGGGACGGATTACAATGAGCAGTTCTTC CASSSAGTDYNEQFF
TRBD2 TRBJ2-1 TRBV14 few TGTGCCAGCAGCCTAAGAAAAGGGAGGGGCTATGAGCAGTTCTTC CASSLRKGRGYEQFF
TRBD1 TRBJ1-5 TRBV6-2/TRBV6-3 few TGTGCCAGCAGTGGACAGGGCCGGGACCAGCCCCAGCATTTT CASSGQGRDQPQHF
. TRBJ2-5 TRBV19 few TGTGCCAGTAGTATAGGTCAAGAGACCCAGTACTTC CASSIGQETQYF
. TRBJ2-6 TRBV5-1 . TGCGCCAGCAGCTTTCGAGGGTACTCTGGGGCCAACGTCCTGACTTTC CASSFRGYSGANVLTF
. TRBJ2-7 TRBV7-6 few TGTGCCAGCAGCTTAAACTGGGAACGGAACGAGCAGTACTTC CASSLNWERNEQYF
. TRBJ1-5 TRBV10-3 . TGTCCAGCATCCGCTAGGAGGAGGCCTCGAAGCAATCAGCCCCAGCATTTT CPASARRRPRSNQPQHF
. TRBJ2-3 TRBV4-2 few TGTGCCAGCAGCCAAGAGAAGGTCACAGATACGCAGTATTTT CASSQEKVTDTQYF
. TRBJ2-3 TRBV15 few TGTGCCACCAGCACGGGACTTGACACAGATACGCAGTATTTT CATSTGLDTDTQYF
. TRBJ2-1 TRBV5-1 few TGCGCCAGCAGCTTACACATGCGGGGGCTCAGCAATGAGCAGTTCTTC CASSLHMRGLSNEQFF
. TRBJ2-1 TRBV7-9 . TGTGCCAGCAGCTGGGGGGGGCCTTACAATGAGCAGTTCTTC CASSWGGPYNEQFF
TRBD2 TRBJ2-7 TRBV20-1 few TGCAGTGCTAGGCTTCTAGCGGGAGTCGAGCAGTACTTC CSARLLAGVEQYF
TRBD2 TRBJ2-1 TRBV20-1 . TGCAGTGCTAACCCACCGGGACTACGCTCCTACAATGAGCAGTTCTTC CSANPPGLRSYNEQFF
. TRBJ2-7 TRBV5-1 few TGCGCCAGCAGCTTGGGGGGTAGCCTCGAGCAGTACTTC CASSLGGSLEQYF
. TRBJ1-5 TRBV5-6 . TGTGCCAGCAGCTTGGCCGGATCTTATAGCAATCAGCCCCAGCATTTT CASSLAGSYSNQPQHF
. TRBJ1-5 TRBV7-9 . TGTGCCAGCAGCTTAAACACAAATCAGCCCCAGCATTTT CASSLNTNQPQHF
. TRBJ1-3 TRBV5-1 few TGCGCCAGCAGCCCCGTCTCTGGAAACACCATATATTTT CASSPVSGNTIYF
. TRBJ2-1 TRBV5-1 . TGCGCCAGCAGCACCTCCACAGGGTTCGATGAGCAGTTCTTC CASSTSTGFDEQFF
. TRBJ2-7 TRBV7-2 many TGTGCCAGCAGCTTAGTAGGAGGGGGCGAGCAGTACTTC CASSLVGGGEQYF
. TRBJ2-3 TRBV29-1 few TGCAGCGTTGGGACCTCCCGCCTGTATTTT CSVGTSRLYF
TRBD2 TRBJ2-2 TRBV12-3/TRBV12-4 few TGTGCCAGCAGTTTAGCCCCGGCGGGGGGGCAAGGCACCGGGGAGCTGTTTTTT CASSLAPAGGQGTGELFF
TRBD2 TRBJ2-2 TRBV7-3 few TGTGCCAGCAGTGCTGGACTAGCGGATAACACCGGGGAGCTGTTTTTT CASSAGLADNTGELFF
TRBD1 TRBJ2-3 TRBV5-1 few TGCGCCAGCAGCCTTTCCCGGACAGGGGGCAGGGATACGCAGTATTTT CASSLSRTGGRDTQYF
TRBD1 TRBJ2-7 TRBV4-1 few TGCGCCAGCAGCCAAGATGGACAGGGACTCTTCTACGAGCAGTACTTC CASSQDGQGLFYEQYF
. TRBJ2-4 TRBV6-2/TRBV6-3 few TGTGCCAGCAGTTACCCGCCGGACAGTTTCAAAAACATTCAGTACTTC CASSYPPDSFKNIQYF
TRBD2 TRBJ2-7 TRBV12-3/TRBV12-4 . TGTGCCAGCAGTAACGGACTAGCACCGGGCGAGCAGTACTTC CASSNGLAPGEQYF
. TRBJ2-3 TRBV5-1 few TGCGCCAGCAGACCCGCCGTGGGGGCGCCGCTGGATACGCAGTATTTT CASRPAVGAPLDTQYF
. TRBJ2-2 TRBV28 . TGTGCCAGCAGTTTTTTGGGCACCGGGGAGCTGTTTTTT CASSFLGTGELFF